A single sample is the source of the 16 T cell receptor beta chains below, sequenced in a study of early stage breast cancer tumors (dated by TCRdb to about 2017). Library preparation used the immunoSEQ multiplex PCR assay. TCRdb took over this immuneACCESS table, retaining in-frame rearrangements with V and J assigned. Such tables are incomplete; in checked studies, under half of the missing clones stem from an unresolved V gene, and the remainder is unexplained. For this sample there are around 30,000 clones; 70% to 75% appear just once. Together, the top ten hold over 9% of the sample. Sequencing was carried out using breast tumor tissue. These receptors were obtained from a person aged 30 to 39 with breast cancer.

V gene TRBV7-3 combines with J gene TRBJ1-2, with unresolved D. CDR3 length: 14 residues. The V gene lost 2 bases and the J gene lost 6 bases, with 13 bases spanning the gap. Germline V gene data show CDR1 as SGHTA and CDR2 as FQGTGA. In DNA form, the CDR3 reads TGTGCCAGCAGCTTAGTCCCGGGGAGAGATGGCTACACCTTC. The encoded protein is CASSLVPGRDGYTF.

The chain joins TRBV7-2 to TRBJ2-1; D is uncertain. V shed 5 bases and J shed 0 bases, with 8 bases lying between them. This CDR3 is built from 14 residues. Germline V gives CDR1 SGHTA, CDR2 FQGNSA. CDR3 loop: CASSPQSSYNEQFF. CDR3 coding DNA: TGTGCCAGCAGCCCCCAATCCTCCTACAATGAGCAGTTCTTC. The full variable domain, rest sourced from reference TRBV7-2 and TRBJ2-1, is GAGVSQSPSNKVTEKGKDVELRCDPISGHTALYWYRQSLGQGLEFLIYFQGNSAPDKSGLPSDRFSAERTGGSVSTLTIQRTQQEDSAVYLCASSPQSSYNEQFFGPGTRLTVL.

This clone has only a few counts. The chain employs TRBV7-8 and TRBJ1-2; D uncertain. The germline V gene encodes CDR1 SGHVS and CDR2 FQNEAQ. There are 12 residues in the CDR3. The V end lost 2 bases, the J end lost 8 bases, and 9 bases lay between the germline ends. The CDR3 nucleotides are TGTGCCAGCAGCTTAAGGTCTAGAGGCTACACCTTC. It encodes CASSLRSRGYTF.

This chain connects TRBV6-5 to TRBJ2-7, with 10 bases matching TRBD1. The ends lost 5 bases at V and 5 bases at J; junction bases unmatched: 9. The CDR3 has 15 residues. Germline V gene sequence: CDR1 MNHEY, CDR2 SVGAGI. CDR3 amino acids: CASSPPRGQGNEQYF. The DNA for the CDR3 is TGTGCCAGCAGTCCACCTCGGGGACAGGGGAACGAGCAGTACTTC.

This clone has just a few counts. The V gene is TRBV7-9, the J gene TRBJ1-1; unclear D gene. Trimming left V 1 base short and J 3 bases short, with 15 bases between. CDR3 length: 16 amino acids. Germline V gene sequence: CDR1 SEHNR, CDR2 FQNEAQ (reference sequence). CDR3 amino acids: CASSLGFSGRDTEAFF. Written as DNA, the CDR3 is TGTGCCAGCAGCTTAGGATTCAGTGGGAGGGACACTGAAGCTTTCTTT.

The gene calls are TRBV2 and TRBJ1-5; perhaps TRBD1 as D (6 bases). V was trimmed by 6 bases and J by 6 bases, leaving 21 bases between them. CDR3 length equals 16 residues. CDR1 is SNHLY, CDR2 FYNNEI, per germline. CDR3 sequence (DNA): TGTGCCAGCAGCCCACAACAGGGTTCGGGTGGTCAGCCCCAGCATTTT. This codes for CASSPQQGSGGQPQHF.

This clone was seen more than once but under ten times. The chain combines TRBV9 with TRBJ2-7, with TRBD2 matching 10 bases. This CDR3 contains 16 residues. V dropped 4 bases and J dropped 6; count of bases not matched to a gene: 13. Germline assignment: CDR1 SGDLS and CDR2 YYNGEE. The CDR3 DNA reads TGTGCCAGCAGCCCGAGGACTAGCGGAGGGGAAGGCGAGCAGTACTTC. Its translation is CASSPRTSGGEGEQYF.

This clone occurred once. This chain uses TRBV2 with TRBJ2-7; D tentatively reads TRBD1 or TRBD2 (5 bases each). The CDR3 contains 14 residues. V shed 0 bases and J shed 3 bases, with 9 bases lying between them. CDR1 and CDR2 from the germline V gene are SNHLY and FYNNEI. The CDR3 spells CASSEARGGYEQYF. CDR3 nucleotides: TGTGCCAGCAGTGAAGCGAGGGGTGGCTACGAGCAGTACTTC.

The rearrangement joins TRBV5-1 to TRBJ2-7; D not resolved. Per the germline V gene, CDR1 is SGHRS and CDR2 is YFSETQ. V lost 0 bases and J lost 0, with 13 bases in between. The CDR3 has 16 amino acids. The CDR3 DNA reads TGCGCCAGCAGCTTGGCGCTGGACCCAAGCTCCTACGAGCAGTACTTC. It translates to CASSLALDPSSYEQYF.

The sample holds a few counts of this clone. The chain is built from TRBV7-8 and TRBJ1-2; 8 positions match TRBD1. The CDR3 runs 13 residues. Germline CDR1 reads SGHVS; CDR2 reads FQNEAQ. J was trimmed by 3 bases and V by 5 bases; bases with no gene match: 2. This chain's CDR3 is CASSPDRDYGYTF. CDR3 DNA: TGTGCCAGCAGCCCGGACAGGGACTATGGCTACACCTTC. The full variable domain, rest sourced from reference TRBV7-8 and TRBJ1-2, is GAGVSQSPRYKVAKRGQDVALRCDPISGHVSLFWYQQALGQGPEFLTYFQNEAQLDKSGLPSDRFFAERPEGSVSTLKIQRTQQEDSAVYLCASSPDRDYGYTFGSGTRLTVV.

This rearrangement joins TRBV10-3 to TRBJ1-4; 10 nucleotides match TRBD1. CDR1 and CDR2 (germline): ENHRY, SYGVKD. The CDR3 is 16 amino acids. With 6 bases clipped from V and 4 bases from J, the junction kept 8 bases outside the gene matches. The CDR3 region has the DNA TGTGCCATCAGATCCGGGACAGGGGTTGATAATGAAAAACTGTTTTTT. Its translation: CAIRSGTGVDNEKLFF.

This clone was counted only a few times. The chain is built from TRBV6-1 and TRBJ2-3; D is undetermined. The CDR3 runs to 15 residues. The germline CDR1 and CDR2 sequences are MNHNS and SASEGT. V lost 5 bases and J lost 2, with 14 bases in between. CDR3 DNA sequence: TGTGCCAGCAGTCTGACGACTTCCCCCACAGATACGCAGTATTTT. It yields the protein CASSLTTSPTDTQYF.

The chain recombines TRBV6-1 with TRBJ1-5, with TRBD1 identical over 8 bases. This CDR3 has 13 amino acids. V was clipped by 4 bases and J by 7 bases; unmatched bases: 3. CDR1 and CDR2 from the germline V gene are MNHNS and SASEGT. The CDR3 nucleotides are TGTGCCAGCAGTGGGGACAGGCCGCAGCCCCAGCATTTT. This sequence encodes CASSGDRPQPQHF.

V usage is TRBV27 and J usage is TRBJ1-1; D is ambiguous. Germline lookup yields CDR1 MNHEY and CDR2 SMNVEV (reference sequence). This CDR3 comprises 13 residues. V lost 1 base, J lost 9 bases, and 12 bases lay in between. The CDR3 coding sequence is TGTGCCAGCAGTTTATATGGCGGTTACAAAGCTTTCTTT. The encoded protein is CASSLYGGYKAFF.

This chain links TRBV5-4 with TRBJ1-1; D is unresolved. The V gene's germline CDR1 is SGHNT and CDR2 YYREEE (reference sequence). The CDR3 has 14 amino acids. The ends were cut back, 3 bases at V and 3 bases at J, with 12 bases in the middle. This chain's CDR3 is CASSYGPADTEAFF. Written as DNA, the CDR3 is TGTGCCAGCAGCTACGGACCGGCCGACACTGAAGCTTTCTTT.

This clone was counted a few times. The V gene is TRBV20-1, the J gene TRBJ1-2; D is unclear. Germline lookup yields CDR1 DFQATT and CDR2 SNEGSKA (reference sequence). V lost 5 bases and J lost 4, with 5 bases in between. This CDR3 has 10 amino acids. The CDR3 DNA is TGCAGTGCTCTCACCTATGGCTACACCTTC. Translated: CSALTYGYTF.